This T cell receptor beta chain comes out of a study of OX40 agonist ivuxolimab in advanced cancers. Looking at the study overall: Ivuxolimab, which targeted the costimulatory receptor OX40 (CD134), was an agonistic, fully human IgG2 monoclonal antibody. In the dose-escalation cohort, roughly 80% of patients were male, and the mean age was about 55 years, with a range of about 23 to 85. Of the approximately 53 patients in dose escalation, 19 had hepatocellular carcinoma, some 15 had melanoma, 9 had renal cell carcinoma and 9 had head and neck cancer. The paper covers the monotherapy dose-escalation part of the phase I ivuxolimab trial, which included N = 52 patients. Partial responses occurred in three dose-escalation patients: two with cutaneous melanoma and one with hepatocellular carcinoma. Prior anti-PD-1, anti-PD-L1 or anti-CTLA-4 therapy was permitted, and checkpoint inhibitors had been received by less than 45% of dose-escalation patients. Intravenous ivuxolimab was administered to patients every 2 weeks at six dose levels: 0.01, 0.1, 0.3, 1.5, 3 and 10 mg/kg. The point of sequencing TCRbeta in the periphery was to test whether ivuxolimab changed TCR sequence diversity and drove clonal T-cell expansion.

Patients with a history of autoimmune disease or receiving systemic immunosuppression were excluded from the trial. Peripheral blood for TCR sequencing was collected from all dose cohorts at baseline, on cycle 4 day 1, and on cycle 7 day 1. The samples were drawn from a first-in-human, open-label, multicenter phase I dose-escalation trial of ivuxolimab. Adults with locally advanced or metastatic melanoma, renal cell, hepatocellular, or head and neck squamous cell carcinoma were enrolled in the trial. Before TCR sequencing, CD4+ T cells and CD8+ T cells from peripheral blood were sorted into separate populations. The full study reports these points: At doses of 0.1 to 3.0 mg/kg, clonal expansion of both CD4+ and CD8+ T cells in blood was seen between baseline and week 6. After ivuxolimab, CD8+ T cells had more expanded clones than CD4+ T cells on average. Low levels of normalized T-cell clonal expansion were also shown by some nonresponding patients. In the 0.1-3.0 mg/kg groups, partial responders were among the patients with the lowest normalized peripheral clonal expansion, particularly in CD8+ T cells. Antigen specificity was not determined for the clonally expanded peripheral T cells.

Regarding this clone: No antigen is known for it. Base qualities are missing; no much larger clone stands one base away.

To sequence the TCRbeta CDR3 region, genomic DNA was isolated from the sorted cells. TCRbeta CDR3 regions were sequenced using the immunoSEQ Assay. TCRdb obtained this table from immuneACCESS and retained in-frame rearrangements with V and J assigned. These tables miss some clones; where compared with another copy, unresolved V genes account for less than half of the shortfall, and the remainder is unexplained. This sample comprises 80,000 to 100,000 clones, roughly 89% of them detected only once. Of the sample, 0.7% to 1% falls within the top ten clones. Between the V and J ends, shortened by 8 bases and 5 bases respectively, the junction contains 21 bases. The CDR3 has 15 amino acids, counting the end cysteine and phenylalanine. Solely the CDR3 DNA is kept, with 45 bases framed from the first base. Via the germline V gene (reference sequence), CDR1 is MNHEY and CDR2 SMNVEV.

This material consisted of CD4+ or CD8+ T cells sorted from blood, taken in a trial of the OX40 agonist ivuxolimab. The chain is encoded by TRBV27 joined to TRBJ2-5; the D segment could be TRBD1, given 6 matching bases. The TCR was taken from an adult with an advanced solid tumor such as melanoma, head and neck, liver or kidney cancer. The nucleotide sequence reads TGTGCCAGCCGGTTCGGCGTCGACAGGACGGAGACCCAGTACTTC. It codes for CASRFGVDRTETQYF.